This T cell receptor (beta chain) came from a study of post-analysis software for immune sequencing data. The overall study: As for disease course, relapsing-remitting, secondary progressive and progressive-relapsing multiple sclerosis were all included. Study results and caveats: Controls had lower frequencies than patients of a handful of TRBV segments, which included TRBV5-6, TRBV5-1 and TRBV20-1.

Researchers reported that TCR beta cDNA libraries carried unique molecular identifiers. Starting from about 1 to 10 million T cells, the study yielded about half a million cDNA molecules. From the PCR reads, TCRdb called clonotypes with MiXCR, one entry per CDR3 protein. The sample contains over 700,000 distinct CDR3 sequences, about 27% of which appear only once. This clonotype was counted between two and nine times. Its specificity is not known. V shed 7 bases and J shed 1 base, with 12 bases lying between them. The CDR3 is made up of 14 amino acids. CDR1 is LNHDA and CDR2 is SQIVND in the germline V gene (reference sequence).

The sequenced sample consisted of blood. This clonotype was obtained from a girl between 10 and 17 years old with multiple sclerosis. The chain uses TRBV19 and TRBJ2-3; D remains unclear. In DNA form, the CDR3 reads TGTGCCAGTAAAACCGGGCCGGGCACAGATACGCAGTATTTT. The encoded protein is CASKTGPGTDTQYF.